This TCR beta chain was retrieved from a study of tissue T cells after allogeneic stem cell transplantation. Overall study context: Pre-transplant PBMCs were recipient-derived, available from roughly five GVHD patients.

Findings of the study overall: Some tissue clones might be persisting host cells; their alloreactivity or antigen specificity was not determined. Few T cell clones were shared across patients, but motif clusters showed tissue-specific shared signatures.

TCRdb's copy holds only in-frame clones and misses some; the assay was immunoSEQ multiplex PCR. Found here are tens of thousands of clones, roughly 89% of them singletons; the top ten hold 3% to 4%. This CDR3 has 15 amino acids. Germline lookup yields CDR1 LGHDT and CDR2 YNNKEL (reference sequence). V shed 1 base and J shed 8 bases, with 15 bases lying between them. With respect to this clone: Its antigen is not identified.

Sequencing was performed on blood, taken before transplantation. The TCR sequence derives from a woman aged 40-69 years who later had graft-versus-host disease after an allogeneic stem cell transplant. The V call is TRBV3-1 (or the pseudogene TRBV3-2), the J call TRBJ1-5, with a tentative D call TRBD1 (5 bases). The CDR3 reads CASSQGGPGLKPQHF. CDR3 DNA: TGTGCCAGCAGCCAAGGGGGCCCGGGTTTGAAGCCCCAGCATTTT.